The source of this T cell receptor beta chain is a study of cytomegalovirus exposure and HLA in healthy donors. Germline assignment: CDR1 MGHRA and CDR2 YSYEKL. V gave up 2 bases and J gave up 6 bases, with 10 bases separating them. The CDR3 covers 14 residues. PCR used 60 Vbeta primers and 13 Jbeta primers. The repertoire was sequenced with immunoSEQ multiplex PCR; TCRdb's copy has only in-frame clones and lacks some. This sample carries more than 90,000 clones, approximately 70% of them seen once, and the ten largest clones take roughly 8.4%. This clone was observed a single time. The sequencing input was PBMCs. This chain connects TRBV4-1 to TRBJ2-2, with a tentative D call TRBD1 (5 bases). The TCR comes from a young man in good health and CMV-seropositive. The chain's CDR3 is CASSQSGWAGELFF. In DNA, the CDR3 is TGCGCCAGCAGCCAATCAGGGTGGGCCGGGGAGCTGTTTTTT.